Below, 23 T cell receptor beta chains from the same sample are listed, as sequenced in a study of cytomegalovirus exposure and HLA in healthy donors. In the PCR, 60 Vbeta and 13 Jbeta primers were used. Clones were read by immunoSEQ multiplex PCR, and TCRdb kept only the in-frame ones, dropping some. The sample lists 100,000 or so clones; approximately 69% were seen once. The sequenced sample was PBMCs. These receptors all come from a man aged 25-45 years in good health and CMV-seronegative.

The V and J genes are TRBV11-2 and TRBJ1-2; 7 bases line up with TRBD1. J gave up 4 bases and V 5 bases, and 4 bases lay outside the gene matches. The CDR3 loop spans 13 amino acids. Germline V CDR1 and CDR2: SGHAT, FQNNGV. Here the CDR3 reads CASSRDRAYGYTF. DNA of the CDR3: TGTGCCAGCAGCCGTGACAGGGCCTATGGCTACACCTTC.

The J gene is TRBJ1-1, the V gene TRBV11-3; D not certain. This CDR3 region has 14 residues. Deletions cut 1 base from V and 0 bases from J, with 6 bases between. Germline V CDR1 and CDR2: SGHNT, YENEEA. The CDR3, as DNA: TGTGCCAGCAGCTTAGGCGGATTGAACACTGAAGCTTTCTTT. Translated, it gives CASSLGGLNTEAFF.

The chain joins TRBV28 to TRBJ1-1; no firm D call. Germline assignment: CDR1 MDHEN and CDR2 SYDVKM. The CDR3 is made up of 12 amino acids. The V end lost 8 bases, the J end lost 0 bases, and 7 bases lay between the germline ends. The CDR3, as DNA: TGTGCCAGCGGAGACGTGAACACTGAAGCTTTCTTT. This codes for CASGDVNTEAFF.

V and J are TRBV7-9 and TRBJ2-3, with D possibly TRBD1 on 5 matching bases. Germline-derived CDR1 and CDR2 are SEHNR and FQNEAQ (reference sequence). V lost 0 bases, J lost 8 bases, and 12 bases lay in between. The length of the CDR3 is 14 residues. This CDR3 is CASSLATAGITQYF. For the CDR3, the DNA is TGTGCCAGCAGCTTAGCGACGGCAGGGATTACGCAGTATTTT.

The chain recombines TRBV28 with TRBJ2-7, with TRBD1 matching 7 bases. The CDR3 is made up of 14 amino acids. The V gene end was trimmed by 6 bases and the J gene end by 6 bases; junction bases not matched to a gene: 11. CDR1 and CDR2 from the germline V gene are MDHEN and SYDVKM. The CDR3 sequence: CASRSQGSGREQYF. CDR3 in DNA: TGTGCCAGCAGGTCACAGGGGAGTGGGCGCGAGCAGTACTTC.

The genes are TRBV29-1 and TRBJ1-1; TRBD1 agrees at 7 bases. The V and J ends lost 7 bases and 1 base, in that order; junction bases with no gene match: 6. This CDR3 has 13 amino acids. Looked up from germline, CDR1 is SQVTM and CDR2 is ANQGSEA. Here the CDR3 DNA reads TGCAGCGCCCGGGACAGCCGGAACACTGAAGCTTTCTTT. It specifies CSARDSRNTEAFF.

The chain couples TRBV5-6 to TRBJ2-7; a possible D gene is TRBD2 (6 bases). CDR3 length: 13 residues. CDR1 and CDR2 from the germline V gene are SGHDT and YYEEEE. The V and J ends lost 4 bases and 7 bases respectively, with 15 bases between them. The CDR3 spells CASSPMGGEEQYF. CDR3 sequence (DNA): TGTGCCAGCAGCCCAATGGGGGGAGAGGAGCAGTACTTC.

This chain connects TRBV7-9 to TRBJ2-5, with 7 bases that match TRBD2. CDR3 length: 14 residues. Trimming removed 5 bases from V and 2 bases from J; junction bases left unmatched: 5. The germline CDR1 and CDR2 sequences are SEHNR and FQNEAQ (reference sequence). CDR3 sequence reads: CASSLSGTQETQYF. The CDR3 DNA follows: TGTGCCAGCAGCCTCAGCGGGACTCAAGAGACCCAGTACTTC.

The rearrangement joins TRBV5-3 to TRBJ1-5; D ambiguous. TRBV5-3 is an ORF, with its function uncertain. This CDR3 contains 13 residues. Trimming removed 3 bases from V and 7 bases from J, with 11 bases in between. The CDR3: CARSSGPGQPQHF. The CDR3 DNA reads as TGTGCCAGAAGCTCAGGCCCTGGACAGCCCCAGCATTTT.

V and J are TRBV30 and TRBJ1-2, with D unresolved. The CDR3 totals 13 residues. Looked up from germline, CDR1 is GTSNPN and CDR2 is SVGIG (reference sequence). The V end was cut by 0 bases, the J end by 3 bases, with 8 bases between. The CDR3 DNA is TGTGCCTGGAGTGTACTGACTGACTATGGCTACACCTTC. Protein: CAWSVLTDYGYTF.

CDR3 sequence (DNA): TGTGCCAGCAGCAAAAAGGGAAGCGGGTCGGGCACTGAAGCTTTCTTT. Its translation: CASSKKGSGSGTEAFF. The genes are TRBV21-1 and TRBJ1-1. TRBV21-1 is flagged as a pseudogene. This CDR3 is built from 16 residues.

V gene TRBV7-2 combines with J gene TRBJ2-3; 12 bases align to TRBD2. This CDR3 contains 17 residues. V dropped 1 base and J dropped 5; count of bases not matched to a gene: 7. The germline CDR1 and CDR2 sequences are SGHTA and FQGNSA. The CDR3 reads CASSLGRGLAGLDTQYF. As DNA, the CDR3 is TGTGCCAGCAGCTTAGGGAGGGGACTAGCGGGTCTAGATACGCAGTATTTT.

The chain joins TRBV27 to TRBJ2-7, with D possibly being TRBD2 (6 bases). The V end was cut by 6 bases, the J end by 3 bases, with 15 bases between. CDR1 MNHEY and CDR2 SMNVEV come from the germline V gene (reference sequence). CDR3 size: 14 residues. The CDR3 DNA is TGTGCCAGCAGCCTACTAGTCGGGGGCTACGAGCAGTACTTC. It yields the protein CASSLLVGGYEQYF.

This chain connects TRBV29-1 to TRBJ2-5; D uncertain. V lost 6 bases, J lost 5 bases, and 10 bases lay in between. Germline CDR1 and CDR2: SQVTM and ANQGSEA. This CDR3 contains 11 residues. CDR3 sequence reads: CSVALGETQYF. DNA for the CDR3: TGCAGCGTCGCACTTGGTGAGACCCAGTACTTC.

The chain links TRBV30 to TRBJ2-3; tentative D call: TRBD2 (6 bases). The V gene lost 2 bases and the J gene lost 6 bases, with 12 bases spanning the gap. This CDR3 has 13 amino acids. Germline-derived CDR1 and CDR2 are GTSNPN and SVGIG (reference sequence). The CDR3 bases are TGTGCCTGGAGTTCCGGCGGAGGGGATACGCAGTATTTT. This gives the protein CAWSSGGGDTQYF.

J is TRBJ1-1 and V is TRBV2, with D possibly being TRBD1 (5 bases). CDR3 length equals 14 residues. The germline gives CDR1 SNHLY, CDR2 FYNNEI. Trimming removed 2 bases at V and 3 bases at J, with 10 bases between. The CDR3 region is CASSEQGIYTEAFF. CDR3 sequence (DNA): TGTGCCAGCAGTGAACAGGGTATTTACACTGAAGCTTTCTTT.

V gene TRBV6-1 combines with J gene TRBJ1-1, with no clear D. Trimming took 8 bases from V and 4 from J, leaving 14 bases between them. The CDR3 spans 13 residues. Germline-derived CDR1 and CDR2 are MNHNS and SASEGT. In nucleotides, the CDR3 is TGTGCCAGCGGCATCCTAGAAGGCACTGAAGCTTTCTTT. Translating it yields CASGILEGTEAFF.

This clone was seen more than once but under ten times. This rearrangement joins TRBV21-1 to TRBJ2-6; the table's D gene call, TRBD1, was not cross checked with the DNA. TRBV21-1 is labeled a pseudogene. The CDR3 is 16 amino acids. CDR3 sequence: CASSQQGAHGANVLTF. CDR3 coding DNA: TGTGCCAGCAGCCAACAGGGGGCGCATGGGGCCAACGTCCTGACTTTC.

This clone was seen more than once but under ten times. The gene calls are TRBV4-3 and TRBJ2-3; 7 bases are a match to TRBD2. The germline V gene has CDR1 LGHNA and CDR2 YSLEER. The CDR3 runs to 16 residues. V trimming: 1 base; J trimming: 5 bases; junction bases outside the gene matches: 9. The CDR3 DNA reads TGCGCCAGCAGCCAAGTAGGAGGGAGGGCCGAAGATACGCAGTATTTT. The encoded protein is CASSQVGGRAEDTQYF.

This rearrangement joins TRBV7-2 to TRBJ2-4, with TRBD2 matching 8 bases. Germline CDR1 and CDR2: SGHTA and FQGNSA. The trim removed 1 base at V and 0 bases at J, leaving 5 bases unmatched. The CDR3 covers 17 residues. CDR3 DNA: TGTGCCAGCAGCTTAGAGCCCGGGAGGGGAGCCAAAAACATTCAGTACTTC. It specifies CASSLEPGRGAKNIQYF.

The J gene is TRBJ2-5, the V gene TRBV19; 8 nucleotides align to TRBD1. V shed 0 bases and J 5 bases; nucleotides not matched to a gene: 2. The germline V gene has CDR1 LNHDA and CDR2 SQIVND (reference sequence). CDR3 length equals 14 residues. The CDR3 loop reads CASSIERTGETQYF. For the CDR3, the DNA is TGTGCCAGTAGTATAGAGCGGACAGGGGAGACCCAGTACTTC.

The CDR3 is CASSPAGIQPQHF. The CDR3 DNA is TGTGCCAGCTCACCAGCGGGGATCCAGCCCCAGCATTTT. The rearrangement uses TRBV18 and TRBJ1-5; D unresolved. The CDR3 has 13 residues. Germline CDR1 reads KGHSH; CDR2 reads LQKENI. Trimming shortened V by 2 bases and J by 7 bases, and 9 bases separated the two germline ends.

This clone was detected only a few times. CDR3 protein: CASSKVPPGDTEAFF. In nucleotides, the CDR3 is TGTGCCAGCAGCAAAGTCCCCCCAGGTGACACTGAAGCTTTCTTT. The chain employs TRBV21-1 and TRBJ1-1; the DNA was not used to check the table's D call, TRBD1. TRBV21-1 is annotated as a pseudogene. The CDR3 runs to 15 residues.